This T cell receptor beta chain was sequenced in a study of blood T cell repertoires in COVID-19. Looking at the study overall: The United States, Italy and Spain supplied acute and convalescent COVID-19 samples. From T cells, B-cell-depleted T cells, or PBMCs came the material, which was cDNA or gDNA.

In the original workflow: The assay estimated nucleated cells by amplifying reference gene primers. Assay used: immunoSEQ multiplex PCR; TCRdb lists only in-frame clones, some missing. D and trimming come from the DNA, and the V and J calls and clone size come from that table. This sample has hundreds of thousands of clones, with about 80% found just once. Trimming took off 3 bases at V and 3 bases at J, with 17 bases between the two ends. This CDR3 has 15 amino acids. In germline, CDR1 is GTSNPN, CDR2 SVGIG (reference sequence). The receptor's source is an elderly woman with acute or convalescent COVID-19. The chain combines TRBV30 with TRBJ1-1, with TRBD1 as a possible D gene (5 bases). The sample comprised peripheral blood. CDR3 in amino acids: CAWSAREWGDTEAFF. CDR3 in DNA: TGTGCCTGGAGCGCCCGCGAGTGGGGGGACACTGAAGCTTTCTTT.